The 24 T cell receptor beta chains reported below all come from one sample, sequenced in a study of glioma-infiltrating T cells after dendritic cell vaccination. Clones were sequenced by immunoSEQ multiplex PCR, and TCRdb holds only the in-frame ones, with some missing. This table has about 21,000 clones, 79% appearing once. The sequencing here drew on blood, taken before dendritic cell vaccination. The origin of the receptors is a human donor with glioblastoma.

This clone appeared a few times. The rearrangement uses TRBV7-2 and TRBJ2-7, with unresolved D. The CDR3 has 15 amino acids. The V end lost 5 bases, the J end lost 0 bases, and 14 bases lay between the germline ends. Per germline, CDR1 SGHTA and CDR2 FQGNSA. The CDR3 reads CASSLSADFSYEQYF. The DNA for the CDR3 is TGTGCCAGCAGCCTGTCTGCTGACTTCTCCTACGAGCAGTACTTC.

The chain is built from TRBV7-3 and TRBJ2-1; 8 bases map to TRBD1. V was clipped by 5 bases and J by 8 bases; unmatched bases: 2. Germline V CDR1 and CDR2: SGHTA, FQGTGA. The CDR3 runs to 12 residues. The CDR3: CASSPGGHEQFF. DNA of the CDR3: TGTGCCAGCAGCCCAGGGGGCCATGAGCAGTTCTTC.

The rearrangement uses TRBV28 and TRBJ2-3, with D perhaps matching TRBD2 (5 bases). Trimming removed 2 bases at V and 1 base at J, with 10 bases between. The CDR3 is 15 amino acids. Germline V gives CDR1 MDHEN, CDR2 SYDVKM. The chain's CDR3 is CASSLTSTGTDTQYF. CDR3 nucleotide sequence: TGTGCCAGCAGTTTAACTAGTACGGGCACAGATACGCAGTATTTT. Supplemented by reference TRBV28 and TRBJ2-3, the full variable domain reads DVKVTQSSRYLVKRTGEKVFLECVQDMDHENMFWYRQDPGLGLRLIYFSYDVKMKEKGDIPEGYSVSREKKERFSLILESASTNQTSMYLCASSLTSTGTDTQYFGPGTRLTVL.

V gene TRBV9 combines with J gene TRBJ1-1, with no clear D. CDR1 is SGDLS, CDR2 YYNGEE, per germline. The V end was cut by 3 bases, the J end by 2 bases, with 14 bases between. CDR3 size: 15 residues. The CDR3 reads CASSAGILRNTEAFF. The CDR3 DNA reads TGTGCCAGCAGCGCCGGGATCTTAAGAAACACTGAAGCTTTCTTT. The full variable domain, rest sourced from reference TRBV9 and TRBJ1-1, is DSGVTQTPKHLITATGQRVTLRCSPRSGDLSVYWYQQSLDQGLQFLIQYYNGEERAKGNILERFSAQQFPDLHSELNLSSLELGDSALYFCASSAGILRNTEAFFGQGTRLTVV.

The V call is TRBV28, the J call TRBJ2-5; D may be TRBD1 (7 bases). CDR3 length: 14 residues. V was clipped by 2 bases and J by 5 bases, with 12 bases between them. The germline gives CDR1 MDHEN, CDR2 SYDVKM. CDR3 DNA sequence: TGTGCCAGCAGTTTAGGTGCAGGGGGGGAGACCCAGTACTTC. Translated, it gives CASSLGAGGETQYF.

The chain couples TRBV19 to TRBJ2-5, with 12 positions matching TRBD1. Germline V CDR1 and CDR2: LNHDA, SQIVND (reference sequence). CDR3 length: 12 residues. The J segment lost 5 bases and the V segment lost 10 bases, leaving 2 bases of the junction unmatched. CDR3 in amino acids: CATGTGGETQYF. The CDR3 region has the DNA TGTGCCACCGGGACAGGGGGCGAGACCCAGTACTTC.

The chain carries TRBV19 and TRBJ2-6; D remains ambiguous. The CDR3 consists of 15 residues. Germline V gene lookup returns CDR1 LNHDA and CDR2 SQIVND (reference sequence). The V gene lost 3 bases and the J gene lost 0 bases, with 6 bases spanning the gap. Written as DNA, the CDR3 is TGTGCCAGTAGTATCCGGAGCTCTGGGGCCAACGTCCTGACTTTC. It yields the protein CASSIRSSGANVLTF.

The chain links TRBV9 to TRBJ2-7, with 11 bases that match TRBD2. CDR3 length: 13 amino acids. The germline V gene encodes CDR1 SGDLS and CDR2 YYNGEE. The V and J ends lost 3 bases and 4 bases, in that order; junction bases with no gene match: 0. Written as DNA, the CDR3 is TGTGCCAGCAGCGCTAGCGGGAGGTACGAGCAGTACTTC. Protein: CASSASGRYEQYF. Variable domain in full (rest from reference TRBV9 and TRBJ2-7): DSGVTQTPKHLITATGQRVTLRCSPRSGDLSVYWYQQSLDQGLQFLIQYYNGEERAKGNILERFSAQQFPDLHSELNLSSLELGDSALYFCASSASGRYEQYFGPGTRLTVT.

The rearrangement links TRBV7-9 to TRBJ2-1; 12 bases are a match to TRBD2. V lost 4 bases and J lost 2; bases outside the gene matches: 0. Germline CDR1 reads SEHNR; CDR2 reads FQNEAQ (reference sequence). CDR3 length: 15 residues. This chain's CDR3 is CASSSSGRAYNEQFF. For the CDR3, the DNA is TGTGCCAGCAGCTCTAGCGGGAGGGCCTACAATGAGCAGTTCTTC. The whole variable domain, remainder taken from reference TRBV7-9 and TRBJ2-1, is DTGVSQNPRHKITKRGQNVTFRCDPISEHNRLYWYRQTLGQGPEFLTYFQNEAQLEKSRLLSDRFSAERPKGSFSTLEIQRTEQGDSAMYLCASSSSGRAYNEQFFGPGTRLTVL.

CDR3 amino acids: CASRGANYNEQFF. The CDR3 DNA is TGTGCCAGCAGAGGAGCCAACTACAATGAGCAGTTCTTC. The chain recombines TRBV2 with TRBJ2-1; no clear D gene. This CDR3 comprises 13 residues. Trimming stripped 6 bases from V and 3 bases from J, with 9 bases between. CDR1 is SNHLY, CDR2 FYNNEI, per germline.

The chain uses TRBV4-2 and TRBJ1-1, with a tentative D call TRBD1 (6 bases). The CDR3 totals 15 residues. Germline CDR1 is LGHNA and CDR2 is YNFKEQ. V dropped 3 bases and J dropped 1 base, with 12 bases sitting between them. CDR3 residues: CASSQLGQKNTEAFF. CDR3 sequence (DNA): TGTGCCAGCAGCCAGCTGGGACAAAAGAACACTGAAGCTTTCTTT.

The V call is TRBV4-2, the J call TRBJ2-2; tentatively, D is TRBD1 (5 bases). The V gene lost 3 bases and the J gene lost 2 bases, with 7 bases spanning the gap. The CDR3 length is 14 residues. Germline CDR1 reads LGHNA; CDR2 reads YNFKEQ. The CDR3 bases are TGTGCCAGCAGCCAGGGGCCAAACACCGGGGAGCTGTTTTTT. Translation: CASSQGPNTGELFF.

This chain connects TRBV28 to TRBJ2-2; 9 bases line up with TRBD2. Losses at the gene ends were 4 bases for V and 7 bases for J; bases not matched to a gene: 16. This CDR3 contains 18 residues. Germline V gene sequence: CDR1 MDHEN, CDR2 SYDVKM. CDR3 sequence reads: CASSSARGGLGRIGELFF. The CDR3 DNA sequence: TGTGCCAGCAGTTCCGCGCGGGGGGGTTTGGGGCGGATCGGGGAGCTGTTTTTT.

CDR3 protein: CASSYSTGSEQYF. CDR3 sequence (DNA): TGTGCCAGCAGTTACTCGACAGGGAGCGAGCAGTACTTC. The genes are TRBV6-5 and TRBJ2-7, with 7 bases aligning to TRBD1. The CDR3 spans 13 residues. The V segment lost 0 bases and the J segment 6 bases; nucleotides outside the gene matches: 2. Germline CDR1 MNHEY, CDR2 SVGAGI.

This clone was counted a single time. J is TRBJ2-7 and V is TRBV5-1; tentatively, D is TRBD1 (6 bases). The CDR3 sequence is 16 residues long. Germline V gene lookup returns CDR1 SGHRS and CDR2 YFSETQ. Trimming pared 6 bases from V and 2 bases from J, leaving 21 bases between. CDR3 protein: CASKSLGKQGAYEQYF. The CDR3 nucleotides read TGCGCCAGCAAAAGCTTAGGAAAACAGGGAGCCTACGAGCAGTACTTC.

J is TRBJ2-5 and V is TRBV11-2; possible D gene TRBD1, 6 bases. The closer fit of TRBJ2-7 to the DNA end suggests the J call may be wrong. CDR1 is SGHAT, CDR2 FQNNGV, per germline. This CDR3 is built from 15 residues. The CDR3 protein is CASSPWGRGVDEQYF. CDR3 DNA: TGTGCCAGCAGCCCTTGGGGGCGAGGGGTCGACGAGCAGTACTTC.

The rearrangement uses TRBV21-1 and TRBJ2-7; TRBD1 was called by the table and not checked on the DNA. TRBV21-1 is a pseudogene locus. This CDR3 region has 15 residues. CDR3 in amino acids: CASSISAGQGYEQYF. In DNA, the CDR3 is TGTGCCAGCAGCATCTCAGCAGGACAGGGCTACGAGCAGTACTTC.

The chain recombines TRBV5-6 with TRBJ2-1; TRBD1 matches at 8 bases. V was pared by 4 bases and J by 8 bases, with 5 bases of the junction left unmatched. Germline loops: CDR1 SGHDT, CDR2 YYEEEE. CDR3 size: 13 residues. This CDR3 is CASSIQGGDEQFF. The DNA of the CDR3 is TGTGCCAGCAGCATACAGGGGGGAGATGAGCAGTTCTTC.

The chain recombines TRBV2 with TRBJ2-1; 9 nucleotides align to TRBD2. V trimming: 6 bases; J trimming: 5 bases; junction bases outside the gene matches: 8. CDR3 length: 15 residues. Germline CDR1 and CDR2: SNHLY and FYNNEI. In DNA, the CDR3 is TGTGCCAGCAGCCTGCGGGAGGGCTTAAACAATGAGCAGTTCTTC. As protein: CASSLREGLNNEQFF.

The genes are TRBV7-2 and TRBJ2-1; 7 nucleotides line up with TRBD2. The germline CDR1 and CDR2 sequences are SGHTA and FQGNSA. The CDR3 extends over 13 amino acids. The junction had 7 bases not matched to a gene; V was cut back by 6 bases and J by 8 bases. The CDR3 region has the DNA TGTGCCAGCAGGGTGGCGGGAGCCGATGAGCAGTTCTTC. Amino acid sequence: CASRVAGADEQFF.

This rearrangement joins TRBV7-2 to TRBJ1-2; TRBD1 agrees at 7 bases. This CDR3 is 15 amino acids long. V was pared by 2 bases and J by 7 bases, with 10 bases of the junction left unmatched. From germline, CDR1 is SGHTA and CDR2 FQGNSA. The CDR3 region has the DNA TGTGCCAGCAGCTTACAAGTCGCAGGGGGTAGTGGCTACACCTTC. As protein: CASSLQVAGGSGYTF.

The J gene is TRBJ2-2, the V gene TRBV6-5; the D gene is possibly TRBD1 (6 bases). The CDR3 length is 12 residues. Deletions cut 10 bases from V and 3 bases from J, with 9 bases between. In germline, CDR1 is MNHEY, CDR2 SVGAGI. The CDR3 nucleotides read TGTGCCACGACAGGATACACCGGGGAGCTGTTTTTT. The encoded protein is CATTGYTGELFF.

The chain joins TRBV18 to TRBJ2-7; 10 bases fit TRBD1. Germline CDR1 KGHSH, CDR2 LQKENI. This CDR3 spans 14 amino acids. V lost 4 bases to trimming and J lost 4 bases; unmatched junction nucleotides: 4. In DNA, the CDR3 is TGTGCCAGCTCACTAACGGACAGGGGGTACGAGCAGTACTTC. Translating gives CASSLTDRGYEQYF.

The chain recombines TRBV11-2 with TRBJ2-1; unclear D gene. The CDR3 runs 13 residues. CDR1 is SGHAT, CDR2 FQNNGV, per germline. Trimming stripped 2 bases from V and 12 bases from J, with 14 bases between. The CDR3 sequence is CASSLSGQRGQFF. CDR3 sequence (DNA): TGTGCCAGCAGCTTATCCGGCCAGCGCGGGCAGTTCTTC.